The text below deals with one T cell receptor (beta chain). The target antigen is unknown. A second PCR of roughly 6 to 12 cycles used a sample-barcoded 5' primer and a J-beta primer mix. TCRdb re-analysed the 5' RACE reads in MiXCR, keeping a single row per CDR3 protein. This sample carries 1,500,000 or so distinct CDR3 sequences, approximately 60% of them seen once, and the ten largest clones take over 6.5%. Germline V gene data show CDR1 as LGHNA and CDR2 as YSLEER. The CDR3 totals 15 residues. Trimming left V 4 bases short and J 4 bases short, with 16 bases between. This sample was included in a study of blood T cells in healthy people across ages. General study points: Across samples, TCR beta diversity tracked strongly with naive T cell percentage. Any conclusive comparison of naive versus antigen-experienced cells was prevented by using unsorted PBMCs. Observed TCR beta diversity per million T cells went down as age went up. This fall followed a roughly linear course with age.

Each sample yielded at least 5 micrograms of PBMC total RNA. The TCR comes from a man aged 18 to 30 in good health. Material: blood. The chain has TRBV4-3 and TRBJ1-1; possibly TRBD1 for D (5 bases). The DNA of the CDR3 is TGCGCCAGCAGCCCCGGAGCTGGGGCGGGCACTGAAGCTTTCTTT. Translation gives CASSPGAGAGTEAFF.